This passage covers 12 T cell receptor beta chains from one sample sequenced in a study of shared clonotypes between healthy human individuals. The assay was immunoSEQ multiplex PCR, and TCRdb's table has in-frame clones only and misses some. The sample has 2,100,000 or so clones, approximately 95% seen once; the top ten hold 0.1% to 0.15%. Sequenced material: naive CD4+ T cells sorted from blood. Specified subset: CD45RA+ positively selected. The receptors originated from a man younger than 35 in good health.

This chain joins TRBV2 and TRBJ1-2; D remains ambiguous. The CDR3 runs to 13 residues. Trimming took 7 bases from V and 0 from J, leaving 9 bases between them. CDR1 and CDR2 from the germline V gene are SNHLY and FYNNEI. The CDR3 DNA is TGTGCCAGCACTAGGGAAGCTAACTATGGCTACACCTTC. It yields the protein CASTREANYGYTF.

The chain employs TRBV6-5 and TRBJ1-5, with TRBD1 as a possible D gene (5 bases). CDR3 length: 16 amino acids. Between the trimmed V and J ends, which lost 2 bases and 1 base, there was a span of 12 bases. CDR1 MNHEY and CDR2 SVGAGI come from the germline V gene. The CDR3 loop is CASSYATVGSNQPQHF. The CDR3 region has the DNA TGTGCCAGCAGTTACGCGACAGTGGGGAGCAATCAGCCCCAGCATTTT.

The genes are TRBV18 and TRBJ2-2; TRBD2 agrees at 10 bases. V dropped 5 bases and J dropped 6; count of bases not matched to a gene: 9. Per germline, CDR1 KGHSH and CDR2 LQKENI. The CDR3 length is 16 residues. DNA of the CDR3: TGTGCCAGCTCATCCCTAGCGGGAGCTTTCCCCGGGGAGCTGTTTTTT. It is translated as CASSSLAGAFPGELFF.

The chain uses TRBV4-1 and TRBJ1-5; D is possibly TRBD1 (6 bases). This CDR3 is built from 15 residues. V was shortened by 6 bases and J by 2 bases, with 14 bases between the two germline ends. Germline values: CDR1 MGHRA, CDR2 YSYEKL. The CDR3 DNA reads TGCGCCAGCAGGGAGGGGGGCAGTGGCAATCAGCCCCAGCATTTT. It translates to CASREGGSGNQPQHF.

This clone has just one count. The V gene is TRBV6-5, the J gene TRBJ2-7; D perhaps matches TRBD1 (6 bases). Germline assignment: CDR1 MNHEY and CDR2 SVGAGI. The CDR3 has 15 amino acids. The V and J ends lost 0 bases and 2 bases respectively, with 11 bases between them. The CDR3 DNA is TGTGCCAGCAGTTACTCGTGGCAGGGGCCCTACGAGCAGTACTTC. It specifies CASSYSWQGPYEQYF.

The chain employs TRBV6-1 and TRBJ1-5, with 8 bases lining up with TRBD1. The germline V gene has CDR1 MNHNS and CDR2 SASEGT. This CDR3 has 13 residues. The V and J ends lost 8 bases and 11 bases, in that order; junction bases with no gene match: 11. Here the CDR3 DNA reads TGTGCCAGCGACCCGGGACAGGTCGCCTCCCAGCATTTT. It codes for CASDPGQVASQHF.

This chain connects TRBV30 to TRBJ2-1, with 11 bases fitting TRBD2. V lost 8 bases and J lost 0; bases outside the gene matches: 12. The CDR3 totals 17 residues. Germline V gene data show CDR1 as GTSNPN and CDR2 as SVGIG (reference sequence). CDR3 DNA sequence: TGTGCCGGAGCAAAACTAGCGGGGGTAAGCTCCTACAATGAGCAGTTCTTC. Protein product: CAGAKLAGVSSYNEQFF.

The chain employs TRBV19 and TRBJ1-2; TRBD1 agrees at 9 bases. Germline CDR1 is LNHDA and CDR2 is SQIVND (reference sequence). This CDR3 region has 15 residues. V shed 6 bases and J 0 bases; nucleotides not matched to a gene: 5. For the CDR3, the DNA is TGTGCCAGTAGCACGACAGGGGGAGCTAACTATGGCTACACCTTC. This sequence encodes CASSTTGGANYGYTF.

CDR3 sequence (DNA): TGCGCCAGCAGCTCCCCCCCGGGGGGCACTGAAGCTTTCTTT. Its translation is CASSSPPGGTEAFF. The gene calls are TRBV5-1 and TRBJ1-1, with D possibly matching TRBD1 (5 bases). Germline CDR1 SGHRS, CDR2 YFSETQ. V lost 3 bases, J lost 4 bases, and 13 bases lay in between. This CDR3 comprises 14 residues.

This chain connects TRBV27 to TRBJ1-6; D is uncertain. The V and J ends lost 3 bases and 0 bases respectively, with 3 bases between them. This CDR3 is 14 amino acids long. Germline CDR1 and CDR2: MNHEY and SMNVEV (reference sequence). The CDR3, as DNA: TGTGCCAGCAGTTTTAGCTCCTATAATTCACCCCTCCACTTT. As protein: CASSFSSYNSPLHF.

This clone showed up just once. The rearrangement links TRBV29-1 to TRBJ2-4, with D hard to call. CDR3 size: 14 residues. With 4 bases removed from V and 1 base from J, the gap between germline ends came to 11 bases. CDR1 and CDR2 (germline): SQVTM, ANQGSEA. Written as DNA, the CDR3 is TGCAGCGTTGTCCCAGGTTCGGCCAAAAACATTCAGTACTTC. Translated, it gives CSVVPGSAKNIQYF.

The V gene is TRBV6-5, the J gene TRBJ2-7; 8 positions agree with TRBD1. The trim removed 0 bases at V and 2 bases at J, leaving 3 bases unmatched. Germline V lookup: CDR1 MNHEY, CDR2 SVGAGI. The CDR3 consists of 15 residues. CDR3 in amino acids: CASSYSATGAYEQYF. CDR3 sequence (DNA): TGTGCCAGCAGTTACTCCGCGACAGGGGCCTACGAGCAGTACTTC.